A selection of T cell receptor beta chains follows, all from one sample in a study of blood T cell repertoires in COVID-19. Sequencing used immunoSEQ multiplex PCR; TCRdb keeps in-frame clones, though not all of them. Of under 200,000 clones in the sample, roughly 87% were seen once. The specimen was peripheral blood. The source is a woman aged 60-75 years with COVID-19, enrolled during active disease. Each CDR3 is given with its conserved first and last residue. The order of the fields is CDR3 protein, CDR3 DNA, D gene, clone size, J gene, V gene. A D gene is named only where the DNA matches it firmly. Clone size is stated in some rows and not others, as once, few, many or a class when expanded.

CDR3aa: CASSQEGGSGSYNEQFF
CDR3nt: TGCGCCAGCAGCCAAGAAGGGGGCAGCGGGAGTTACAATGAGCAGTTCTTC
d_gene: -
abundance: -
j_gene: TRBJ2-1
v_gene: TRBV4-1

CDR3aa: CASSLEGGQGAYEQYF
CDR3nt: TGTGCCAGCAGCTTAGAGGGCGGACAGGGGGCGTACGAGCAGTACTTC
d_gene: TRBD1
abundance: -
j_gene: TRBJ2-7
v_gene: TRBV7-9

CDR3aa: CASSILGGTEAFF
CDR3nt: TGTGCCAGTAGTATTCTGGGAGGCACTGAAGCTTTCTTT
d_gene: -
abundance: once
j_gene: TRBJ1-1
v_gene: TRBV19

CDR3aa: CASRSDRGIFYEQYF
CDR3nt: TGTGCCAGCAGATCCGACAGGGGGATATTCTACGAGCAGTACTTC
d_gene: TRBD1
abundance: many
j_gene: TRBJ2-7
v_gene: TRBV6-5

CDR3aa: CASSTIAANTGELFF
CDR3nt: TGTGCCAGTAGTACAATAGCGGCTAACACCGGGGAGCTGTTTTTT
d_gene: -
abundance: once
j_gene: TRBJ2-2
v_gene: TRBV19

CDR3aa: CASSLVRDTEAFF
CDR3nt: TGTGCCAGCAGTTTGGTCAGGGACACTGAAGCTTTCTTT
d_gene: -
abundance: -
j_gene: TRBJ1-1
v_gene: TRBV28

CDR3aa: CASSLGGATDTQYF
CDR3nt: TGTGCCAGTAGTTTGGGGGGGGCCACAGATACGCAGTATTTT
d_gene: -
abundance: -
j_gene: TRBJ2-3
v_gene: TRBV19

CDR3aa: CASSAEGASNSPLHF
CDR3nt: TGTGCCAGCAGCGCTGAGGGGGCTAGTAATTCACCCCTCCACTTT
d_gene: TRBD1
abundance: -
j_gene: TRBJ1-6
v_gene: TRBV9

CDR3aa: CASSYGRGTWDRYTF
CDR3nt: TGCGCCAGCAGCTACGGCCGGGGGACCTGGGATCGCTACACCTTC
d_gene: -
abundance: -
j_gene: TRBJ1-2
v_gene: TRBV5-1

CDR3aa: CASSFGTGGGSPLHF
CDR3nt: TGTGCCAGCAGCTTCGGGACAGGGGGAGGTTCACCCCTCCACTTT
d_gene: TRBD1
abundance: -
j_gene: TRBJ1-6
v_gene: TRBV5-4

CDR3aa: CASSEDRGDTQYF
CDR3nt: TGTGCCAGCAGCGAAGACAGGGGGGATACGCAGTATTTT
d_gene: TRBD1
abundance: -
j_gene: TRBJ2-3
v_gene: TRBV5-6

CDR3aa: CASSISWGAGETQYF
CDR3nt: TGTGCCAGTAGTATATCGTGGGGTGCGGGAGAGACCCAGTACTTC
d_gene: -
abundance: -
j_gene: TRBJ2-5
v_gene: TRBV19

CDR3aa: CASSELLAGGPTGELFF
CDR3nt: TGCGCCAGCAGTGAGCTTCTAGCGGGAGGGCCCACCGGGGAGCTGTTTTTT
d_gene: TRBD2
abundance: -
j_gene: TRBJ2-2
v_gene: TRBV10-1

CDR3aa: CASSPQDSYNQPQHF
CDR3nt: TGTGCCAGCAGCCCGCAGGACAGTTACAATCAGCCCCAGCATTTT
d_gene: -
abundance: -
j_gene: TRBJ1-5
v_gene: TRBV7-9

CDR3aa: CASSRGQGYNEQFF
CDR3nt: TGTGCCAGCAGCCGGGGACAGGGATACAATGAGCAGTTCTTC
d_gene: TRBD1
abundance: few
j_gene: TRBJ2-1
v_gene: TRBV11-2

CDR3aa: CASSEWGGEQETQYF
CDR3nt: TGTGCCAGCAGCGAGTGGGGGGGCGAACAAGAGACCCAGTACTTC
d_gene: -
abundance: -
j_gene: TRBJ2-5
v_gene: TRBV9

CDR3aa: CASSLGQGGNEQFF
CDR3nt: TGTGCCAGCAGTTTAGGACAGGGCGGCAATGAGCAGTTCTTC
d_gene: TRBD1
abundance: -
j_gene: TRBJ2-1
v_gene: TRBV28

CDR3aa: CASSFFSNSGQPQHF
CDR3nt: TGTGCCAGCAGCTTTTTCAGTAACAGCGGTCAGCCCCAGCATTTT
d_gene: -
abundance: -
j_gene: TRBJ1-5
v_gene: TRBV5-6

CDR3aa: CARSLRGQGVYGYTF
CDR3nt: TGTGCCAGAAGTCTGCGAGGACAGGGGGTGTATGGCTACACCTTC
d_gene: TRBD1
abundance: -
j_gene: TRBJ1-2
v_gene: TRBV5-3

CDR3aa: CATRTELNSPLHF
CDR3nt: TGTGCCACCCGGACAGAGTTGAATTCACCCCTCCACTTT
d_gene: -
abundance: -
j_gene: TRBJ1-6
v_gene: TRBV10-3

CDR3aa: CASSIGDRVSGYGYTF
CDR3nt: TGTGCCAGTAGTATCGGAGACAGGGTTTCGGGCTATGGCTACACCTTC
d_gene: TRBD1
abundance: -
j_gene: TRBJ1-2
v_gene: TRBV19

CDR3aa: CSAYRVGYTF
CDR3nt: TGCAGTGCTTACAGGGTTGGCTACACCTTC
d_gene: -
abundance: -
j_gene: TRBJ1-2
v_gene: TRBV20-1